The 2 T cell receptor beta chains given below trace back to one sample, sequenced in a study of PD-1 blockade in classical Hodgkin lymphoma (dated by TCRdb to 2018 to 2020). Library preparation used the immunoSEQ multiplex PCR assay. The table was pulled from immuneACCESS by TCRdb, which kept in-frame rearrangements only. Such tables lose some clones; where checked, under half of the loss comes from unresolved V genes, and the rest has no known cause. In all, the sample holds about 28,000 clones, and just under 80% of those were seen once. The ten largest make up about a sixth of the sample. The time point label corresponds to: cycle 4 day 1 (C4D1), after 6 weeks of nivolumab. Every trial patient had relapsed following autologous stem cell transplantation, and prior brentuximab vedotin exposure was what differed among cohorts A, B and C. This specimen was peripheral blood mononuclear cells (PBMCs), taken before the fourth cycle of nivolumab. The receptors stem from a human donor with classical Hodgkin lymphoma.

The chain joins TRBV19 to TRBJ2-1; D gene uncertain. Trimming took off 6 bases at V and 5 bases at J, with 5 bases between the two ends. CDR1 is LNHDA, CDR2 SQIVND, per germline (reference sequence). The CDR3 totals 11 residues. CDR3 in amino acids: CASRRDNEQFF. Written as DNA, the CDR3 is TGTGCCAGTAGACGGGACAATGAGCAGTTCTTC.

The V gene is TRBV5-6, the J gene TRBJ2-7; tentatively, D is TRBD2 (5 bases). Deletions cut 1 base from V and 10 bases from J, with 15 bases between. The CDR3 spans 13 residues. From germline, CDR1 is SGHDT and CDR2 YYEEEE. In nucleotides, the CDR3 is TGTGCCAGCAGCTTGCCCACTTCGGGGAAACAGTACTTC. It codes for CASSLPTSGKQYF.